Sequencing of this T cell receptor (beta chain) was carried out in a study of blood T cell repertoires in COVID-19. Study details: Some COVID-19 samples were acute and others convalescent; all came from the United States, Italy and Spain. PBMCs, B-cell-depleted T cells, or T cells provided the cDNA or gDNA that made up the material.

Authors' methods: Amplification from reference gene primers served as the basis for estimated nucleated cell counts. Produced via immunoSEQ multiplex PCR; TCRdb's table is partial and in-frame only. V and J calls and clone size are those listed in that table; D and trimming were worked out from the DNA. The data hold about 160,000 clones, with around 81% observed a single time. The V and J ends lost 0 bases and 4 bases, in that order; junction bases with no gene match: 9. The CDR3 length is 17 residues. The germline V gene encodes CDR1 SGHDT and CDR2 YYEEEE. This sequence joins TRBV5-6 and TRBJ1-1, with 10 nucleotides matching TRBD1. Sequencing was done on a sample of peripheral blood. The sequence was obtained from a man aged 65-85 years who had recovered from COVID-19. The CDR3: CASSLGGQGNLGTEAFF. CDR3 nucleotides: TGTGCCAGCAGCTTGGGGGGACAGGGGAATCTGGGCACTGAAGCTTTCTTT. The variable domain in full, with the rest retrieved from reference TRBV5-6 and TRBJ1-1, is DAGVTQSPTHLIKTRGQQVTLRCSPKSGHDTVSWYQQALGQGPQFIFQYYEEEERQRGNFPDRFSGHQFPNYSSELNVNALLLGDSALYLCASSLGGQGNLGTEAFFGQGTRLTVV.